A single sample is the source of the 21 T cell receptor beta chains below, sequenced in a study of T cells in Graves' hyperthyroidism and ophthalmopathy. Regions amplified from RNA transcripts were the TCR beta CDR3 regions. First-round RT-PCR targeting the TCR CDR3 was performed with the HTBI primer set. Using its own MiXCR run on the multiplex PCR reads, TCRdb lists one record per CDR3 protein. The sample lists about 610,000 distinct CDR3 sequences, 46% occurring once. The source material was peripheral blood or thyroid tissue (not recorded which). The receptors derive from a woman aged 18-29 years with Graves' hyperthyroidism.

The V call is TRBV20-1, the J call TRBJ1-2; TRBD1 matches at 8 bases. CDR3 size: 12 residues. The germline gives CDR1 DFQATT, CDR2 SNEGSKA (reference sequence). In DNA form, the CDR3 reads TGCAGCCACGGACAGGGTGCCTATGGCTACACCTTC. Translation gives CSHGQGAYGYTF.

Points on this clonotype: Since no conserved phenylalanine or tryptophan closes the CDR3, a read error is the likely cause. This chain joins TRBV25-1 and TRBJ1-1; D is ambiguous. Germline V CDR1 and CDR2: MGHDK, SYGVNS. Trimming pared 2 bases from V and 3 bases from J, leaving 13 bases between. CDR3 length: 15 residues. CDR3 residues: CASSEDRAWDTEAFS. The CDR3 DNA reads TGTGCCAGCAGTGAAGATAGGGCCTGGGACACTGAAGCTTTCTCT.

This clonotype was seen a handful of times. V gene TRBV15 combines with J gene TRBJ2-4, with a tentative D call TRBD1 (5 bases). This CDR3 spans 15 amino acids. With 3 bases removed from V and 4 bases from J, the gap between germline ends came to 13 bases. Per the germline V gene, CDR1 is LNHNV and CDR2 is YYDKDF (reference sequence). The CDR3 nucleotides read TGTGCCACCAGCAGTCCCGAAAGGGGTAAAAACATTCAGTACTTC. This gives the protein CATSSPERGKNIQYF.

J is TRBJ2-1 and V is TRBV29-1; 9 bases are shared with TRBD1. Per the germline V gene, CDR1 is SQVTM and CDR2 is ANQGSEA. Trimming took 0 bases from V and 8 from J; bases not matched to a gene: 8. CDR3 length: 15 residues. CDR3 bases: TGCAGCGTTGAAGACGACAGGGGGACACAAGATGAGCAGTTCTTC. This gives the protein CSVEDDRGTQDEQFF.

This clonotype showed up many times. The chain joins TRBV20-1 to TRBJ2-5; tentatively, D is TRBD1 or TRBD2 (5 bases each). Germline CDR1 and CDR2: DFQATT and SNEGSKA (reference sequence). V gave up 8 bases and J gave up 5 bases, with 15 bases separating them. This CDR3 contains 12 residues. CDR3 sequence (DNA): TGCAGTCCAATGAGGGACCTCGAGACCCAGTACTTC. Its translation is CSPMRDLETQYF.

This clonotype appeared a single time. The chain links TRBV10-3 to TRBJ2-5; D not resolved. The last part of the DNA fits TRBJ2-1 better; the J call may be wrong. There are 15 residues in the CDR3. Germline CDR1 ENHRY, CDR2 SYGVKD. The CDR3 bases are TGTGCCATCAGTACACCACGGGTGTATTACAATGAGCAGTTCTTC. Encoded protein: CAISTPRVYYNEQFF.

In the case of this clonotype: One junction end does not reproduce the germline sequence, and a read error may be involved. The chain couples TRBV5-4 to TRBJ1-6; D may be TRBD1 (5 bases). This CDR3 is built from 18 residues. The germline CDR1 and CDR2 sequences are SGHNT and YYREEE (reference sequence). This CDR3 is CASSHPLAARGVNSPPHF. The CDR3 bases are TGTGCCAGCAGCCACCCCCTGGCAGCGCGAGGGGTGAATTCACCCCCCCACTTT.

This clonotype was detected ten times or more. The genes are TRBV7-2 and TRBJ2-5, with a tentative D call TRBD2 (6 bases). With 4 bases removed from V and 5 bases from J, the gap between germline ends came to 14 bases. This CDR3 comprises 14 residues. Per the germline V gene, CDR1 is SGHTA and CDR2 is FQGNSA. The CDR3 DNA sequence: TGTGCCAGCAGCTCGGAGGGACTGTCGGAGACCCAGTACTTC. Its protein product is CASSSEGLSETQYF.

Comment on this clonotype: The conserved final phenylalanine or tryptophan is absent from the CDR3, which likely points to a read error. The chain has TRBV10-3 and TRBJ1-2; D is perhaps TRBD1 (6 bases). Germline V gene lookup returns CDR1 ENHRY and CDR2 SYGVKD. This CDR3 contains 12 residues. V was trimmed by 11 bases and J by 4 bases, leaving 14 bases between them. Written as DNA, the CDR3 is TGTGCCTCTACAGGGACTACCTATGGCTACACCCTC. It codes for CASTGTTYGYTL.

This clonotype was picked up one time. Compared with germline, one end of the junction differs, possibly owing to a read error. V is TRBV7-6 and J is TRBJ2-7, with 7 bases matching TRBD1. Germline lookup yields CDR1 SGHVS and CDR2 FNYEAQ. The CDR3 is 15 amino acids. The DNA for the CDR3 is TGTGCCAGCACAATAAACGGGACCCCAGGGGGAAGACAGTGCTTC. Translation: CASTINGTPGGRQCF.

The chain links TRBV19 to TRBJ2-7; 7 bases agree with TRBD1. The length of the CDR3 is 12 residues. Germline CDR1 reads LNHDA; CDR2 reads SQIVND (reference sequence). The V gene end was trimmed by 6 bases and the J gene end by 5 bases; junction bases not matched to a gene: 4. The CDR3 here is CASRNRGDEQYF. The CDR3 bases are TGTGCCAGTAGGAACAGGGGTGACGAGCAGTACTTC.

The chain couples TRBV6-1 to TRBJ1-5; 7 bases align to TRBD1. Per the germline V gene, CDR1 is MNHNS and CDR2 is SASEGT. J was trimmed by 7 bases and V by 7 bases; bases with no gene match: 4. The CDR3 has 12 residues. The CDR3 region is CASISRGQPQHF. The CDR3 region has the DNA TGTGCCAGCATAAGCAGGGGGCAGCCCCAGCATTTT.

In this sample, this clonotype turned up many times. This chain connects TRBV4-2 to TRBJ1-1, with a weak D call TRBD1 (6 bases). This CDR3 is built from 16 residues. The germline V gene encodes CDR1 LGHNA and CDR2 YNFKEQ. The ends were cut back, 0 bases at V and 0 bases at J, with 11 bases in the middle. Written as DNA, the CDR3 is TGTGCCAGCAGCCAAGATACGGGGGCCGTGAACACTGAAGCTTTCTTT. Translated: CASSQDTGAVNTEAFF.

A remark on this clonotype: A much larger clone lies a single base off, so this may be a read error. The chain couples TRBV6-1 to TRBJ1-3; possible D gene TRBD1, 5 bases. V lost 6 bases and J 4 bases, leaving 13 bases between the germline ends. CDR1 and CDR2 from the germline V gene are MNHNS and SASEGT. This CDR3 has 14 amino acids. For the CDR3, the DNA is TGTGCCAGCAGGCACGCAGGGAACGGAAACACCATATATTTT. Its protein is CASRHAGNGNTIYF.

The chain recombines TRBV29-1 with TRBJ2-7; the D call may be TRBD1 or TRBD2 (5 bases each). The DNA end is a closer match to TRBJ2-1, so the J assignment may be wrong. CDR1 is SQVTM, CDR2 ANQGSEA, per germline. This CDR3 has 14 residues. CDR3 region: CSIIWLFGAGEQFF. The CDR3 DNA reads TGCAGCATTATCTGGCTTTTCGGGGCAGGTGAGCAGTTCTTC.

There are many counts of this clonotype. V and J are TRBV19 and TRBJ1-1; D not certain. The germline CDR1 and CDR2 sequences are LNHDA and SQIVND (reference sequence). The V end was cut by 3 bases, the J end by 0 bases, with 8 bases between. The CDR3 spans 14 residues. The CDR3 sequence: CASSIGPVNTEAFF. DNA for the CDR3: TGTGCCAGTAGTATCGGACCCGTGAACACTGAAGCTTTCTTT.

This clonotype showed up just a few times. The genes are TRBV7-4 and TRBJ2-6, with D perhaps TRBD1 (6 bases). There are 17 residues in the CDR3. CDR1 and CDR2 (germline): SGHVT, SQSDAQ. V lost 1 base and J lost 2, with 12 bases in between. Written as DNA, the CDR3 is TGTGCCAGCAGCTTAGACAGGGTGAGCCCTGGGGCCAACGTCCTGACTTTC. The encoded protein is CASSLDRVSPGANVLTF.

The rearrangement joins TRBV20-1 to TRBJ2-2; 14 bases match TRBD2. The trim removed 5 bases at V and 7 bases at J, leaving 9 bases unmatched. Germline V gene data show CDR1 as DFQATT and CDR2 as SNEGSKA (reference sequence). The CDR3 is made up of 16 amino acids. The CDR3: CSAATSGRAPNGELFF. The CDR3 coding sequence is TGCAGTGCTGCGACTAGCGGGAGGGCCCCTAACGGGGAGCTGTTTTTT.

The chain recombines TRBV5-4 with TRBJ2-2; 11 bases map to TRBD2. This CDR3 contains 16 residues. The germline V gene has CDR1 SGHNT and CDR2 YYREEE (reference sequence). With 6 bases clipped from V and 5 bases from J, the junction kept 9 bases outside the gene matches. In DNA form, the CDR3 reads TGTGCCAGCAACGAACTAGCGGGAGTAAATACCGGGGAGCTGTTTTTT. Translating gives CASNELAGVNTGELFF.

The J gene is TRBJ1-5, the V gene TRBV9; 8 bases match TRBD1. V lost 4 bases, J lost 0 bases, and 18 bases stayed unmatched. This CDR3 has 20 amino acids. Germline V CDR1 and CDR2: SGDLS, YYNGEE. The DNA for the CDR3 is TGTGCCAGCAGCCCAAGACAGGGGATATTTCCCAATTATAGCAATCAGCCCCAGCATTTT. It specifies CASSPRQGIFPNYSNQPQHF.

The rearrangement links TRBV5-1 to TRBJ2-5, with D perhaps matching TRBD2 (5 bases). Germline V gene lookup returns CDR1 SGHRS and CDR2 YFSETQ. This CDR3 is 17 amino acids long. V was cut by 4 bases and J by 5 bases, with 24 bases left in between. Written as DNA, the CDR3 is TGCGCCAGCAGCCCAGCGGCTACTCTAGGGTCGTTGGAGACCCAGTACTTC. Residues: CASSPAATLGSLETQYF.